This entry is about one TCR beta chain. This CDR3 comprises 15 residues. The trim removed 7 bases at V and 6 bases at J, leaving 15 bases unmatched. In germline, CDR1 is MRHNA, CDR2 SNTAGT. Researchers ran the PCR with 60 Vbeta and 13 Jbeta primers. The method was immunoSEQ multiplex PCR; TCRdb's version includes in-frame clones alone and lacks a portion of them. Here the sample spans 160,000 or so clones, about 85% being singletons. This record belongs to a study of cytomegalovirus exposure and HLA in healthy donors. The source material was PBMCs. J is TRBJ2-7 and V is TRBV6-4; 7 bases agree with TRBD2. The source of this sequence is a woman aged 18-35 years in good health and CMV-seronegative. CDR3 amino acids: CASNIRETSASEQYF. CDR3 nucleotide sequence: TGTGCCAGCAATATCAGGGAAACTAGCGCCTCCGAGCAGTACTTC.